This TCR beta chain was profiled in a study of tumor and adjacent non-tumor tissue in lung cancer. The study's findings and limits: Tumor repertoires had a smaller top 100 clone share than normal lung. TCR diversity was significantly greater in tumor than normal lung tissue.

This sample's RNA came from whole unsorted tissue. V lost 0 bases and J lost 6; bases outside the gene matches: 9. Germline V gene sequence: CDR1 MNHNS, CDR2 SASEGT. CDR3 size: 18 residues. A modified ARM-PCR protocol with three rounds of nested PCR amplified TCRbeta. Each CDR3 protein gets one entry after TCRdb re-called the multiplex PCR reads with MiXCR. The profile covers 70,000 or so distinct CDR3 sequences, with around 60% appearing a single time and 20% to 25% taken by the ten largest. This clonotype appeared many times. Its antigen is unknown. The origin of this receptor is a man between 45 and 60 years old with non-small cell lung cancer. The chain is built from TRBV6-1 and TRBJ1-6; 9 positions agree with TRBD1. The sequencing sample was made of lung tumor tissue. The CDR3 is CASSEALRDRGFNSPLHF. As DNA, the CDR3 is TGTGCCAGCAGTGAAGCGTTGAGAGACAGGGGGTTTAATTCACCCCTCCACTTT.